Each of the 14 T cell receptor beta chains below was sequenced from the same sample in a study of shared clonotypes between healthy human individuals. Assay: immunoSEQ multiplex PCR; the TCRdb copy retains only in-frame clones and omits some. Of hundreds of thousands of clones in the sample, approximately 96% were seen once. Naive CD8 cells lacked CD45RO and underwent positive selection for CCR7, leaving out terminally differentiated effector memory CD45RA+ cells. The sample comprised naive CD8+ T cells sorted from blood. These receptors were taken from a woman aged 25 to 45 in good health.

V gene TRBV6-1 combines with J gene TRBJ2-7, with D perhaps being TRBD1 or TRBD2 (5 bases each). Germline values: CDR1 MNHNS, CDR2 SASEGT. The CDR3 has 15 amino acids. V dropped 2 bases and J dropped 2 bases, with 13 bases sitting between them. This chain's CDR3 is CASSEYPGTAYEQYF. In DNA, the CDR3 is TGTGCCAGCAGTGAATACCCGGGGACCGCCTACGAGCAGTACTTC.

This chain connects TRBV9 to TRBJ2-7; D gene ambiguous. The V and J ends lost 0 bases and 2 bases respectively, with 9 bases between them. This CDR3 region has 14 residues. The germline CDR1 and CDR2 sequences are SGDLS and YYNGEE. Written as DNA, the CDR3 is TGTGCCAGCAGCGTAGGGGCCCCCGCCTACGAGCAGTACTTC. Translation: CASSVGAPAYEQYF.

This chain uses TRBV6-4 with TRBJ2-1, with 11 bases aligning to TRBD2. The CDR3 consists of 15 residues. The junction had 5 bases not matched to a gene; V was cut back by 6 bases and J by 4 bases. The germline V gene has CDR1 MRHNA and CDR2 SNTAGT. CDR3 sequence: CASSAGTSGYNEQFF. The CDR3 region has the DNA TGTGCCAGCAGCGCCGGGACTAGCGGATACAATGAGCAGTTCTTC.

Of note for this clone: The same CDR3 is also encoded by other DNA sequences in this sample. The V and J genes are TRBV27 and TRBJ1-2; weak D call: TRBD1 (6 bases). CDR3 size: 14 residues. Germline lookup yields CDR1 MNHEY and CDR2 SMNVEV (reference sequence). Trimming removed 2 bases at V and 1 base at J, with 8 bases between. The CDR3 nucleotides read TGTGCCAGCAGTTTAACAGGGAGTAACTATGGCTACACCTTC. It translates to CASSLTGSNYGYTF.

The chain links TRBV5-6 to TRBJ2-5; D uncertain. Germline-derived CDR1 and CDR2 are SGHDT and YYEEEE. Trimming shortened V by 3 bases and J by 7 bases, and 10 bases separated the two germline ends. The CDR3 extends over 12 amino acids. CDR3 in amino acids: CASSSIPATQYF. Written as DNA, the CDR3 is TGTGCCAGCAGCTCGATACCAGCGACCCAGTACTTC.

This chain uses TRBV10-2 with TRBJ2-1; D ambiguous. Per the germline V gene, CDR1 is WSHSY and CDR2 is SAAADI. V was shortened by 5 bases and J by 3 bases, with 11 bases between the two germline ends. The CDR3 totals 14 residues. The DNA of the CDR3 is TGCGCCAGCAGTTTAGCTAGAAACTACAATGAGCAGTTCTTC. Encoded protein: CASSLARNYNEQFF.

This sequence joins TRBV7-9 and TRBJ1-1; unclear D gene. Between the trimmed V and J ends, which lost 1 base and 2 bases, there was a span of 11 bases. The CDR3 covers 15 residues. Germline CDR1 SEHNR, CDR2 FQNEAQ (reference sequence). In nucleotides, the CDR3 is TGTGCCAGCAGCTTAGGTAACAGCATCAACACTGAAGCTTTCTTT. Translation gives CASSLGNSINTEAFF.

J is TRBJ1-4 and V is TRBV5-6; tentative D call: TRBD1 (5 bases). V was pared by 5 bases and J by 10 bases, with 18 bases between. CDR1 is SGHDT, CDR2 YYEEEE, per germline. This CDR3 has 14 amino acids. CDR3 nucleotide sequence: TGTGCCAGCAGGTTGTCGGGGGATTACGGAAAACTGTTTTTT. It specifies CASRLSGDYGKLFF.

The rearrangement links TRBV9 to TRBJ2-2; no clear D gene. Trimming removed 1 base from V and 4 bases from J, with 14 bases in between. The CDR3 covers 16 residues. CDR1 and CDR2 from the germline V gene are SGDLS and YYNGEE. For the CDR3, the DNA is TGTGCCAGCAGCGTAAGTGTCCCCTTGGGCACCGGGGAGCTGTTTTTT. Encoded protein: CASSVSVPLGTGELFF.

The V and J genes are TRBV9 and TRBJ1-2; 8 bases line up with TRBD1. The CDR3 sequence is 15 residues long. V was pared by 0 bases and J by 4 bases, with 5 bases of the junction left unmatched. Germline CDR1 is SGDLS and CDR2 is YYNGEE. DNA for the CDR3: TGTGCCAGCAGCGTAGAGCAGGGGGCCGGCTATGGCTACACCTTC. It is translated as CASSVEQGAGYGYTF.

This chain connects TRBV5-5 to TRBJ2-7, with 9 bases identical to TRBD2. The CDR3 is made up of 16 amino acids. J lost 4 bases, V lost 0 bases, and 8 bases had no gene match. The V gene's germline CDR1 is SGHKS and CDR2 YYEKEE (reference sequence). The CDR3 is CASSLEPAGGGYEQYF. The CDR3 coding sequence is TGTGCCAGCAGCTTGGAACCAGCGGGAGGAGGATACGAGCAGTACTTC.

The rearrangement joins TRBV27 to TRBJ2-7; either TRBD1 or TRBD2 may fit D (5 bases each). Between the trimmed V and J ends, which lost 0 bases and 5 bases, there was a span of 14 bases. The CDR3 sequence is 15 residues long. The germline gives CDR1 MNHEY, CDR2 SMNVEV (reference sequence). CDR3 sequence: CASSLSPTLGDEQYF. Written as DNA, the CDR3 is TGTGCCAGCAGTTTATCTCCAACCTTGGGGGACGAGCAGTACTTC.

V gene TRBV27 combines with J gene TRBJ1-1; a possible D gene is TRBD1 (5 bases). Germline CDR1 reads MNHEY; CDR2 reads SMNVEV (reference sequence). Trimming stripped 2 bases from V and 3 bases from J, with 7 bases between. This CDR3 is 13 amino acids long. The DNA of the CDR3 is TGTGCCAGCAGTTTACCGGGGGACACTGAAGCTTTCTTT. This sequence encodes CASSLPGDTEAFF.

This clone occurred once. The gene calls are TRBV27 and TRBJ2-7, with D perhaps TRBD1 (5 bases). The V gene's germline CDR1 is MNHEY and CDR2 SMNVEV (reference sequence). The CDR3 consists of 16 residues. The V end lost 3 bases, the J end lost 3 bases, and 18 bases lay between the germline ends. The CDR3 region has the DNA TGTGCCAGCAGTTTCCGACAGACCCTTCGAGTCTACGAGCAGTACTTC. It specifies CASSFRQTLRVYEQYF.